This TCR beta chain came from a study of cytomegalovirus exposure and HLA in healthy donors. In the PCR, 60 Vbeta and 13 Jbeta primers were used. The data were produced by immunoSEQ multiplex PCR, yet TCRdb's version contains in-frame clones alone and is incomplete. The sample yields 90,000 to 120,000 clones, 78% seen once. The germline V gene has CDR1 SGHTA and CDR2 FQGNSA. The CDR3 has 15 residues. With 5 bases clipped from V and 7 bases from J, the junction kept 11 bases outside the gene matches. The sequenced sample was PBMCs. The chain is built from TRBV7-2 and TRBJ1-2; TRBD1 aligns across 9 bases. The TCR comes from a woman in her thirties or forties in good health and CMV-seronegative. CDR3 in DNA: TGTGCCAGCAGCGCGGGACAGGGAGGTTTAGGTGGCTACACCTTC. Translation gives CASSAGQGGLGGYTF.